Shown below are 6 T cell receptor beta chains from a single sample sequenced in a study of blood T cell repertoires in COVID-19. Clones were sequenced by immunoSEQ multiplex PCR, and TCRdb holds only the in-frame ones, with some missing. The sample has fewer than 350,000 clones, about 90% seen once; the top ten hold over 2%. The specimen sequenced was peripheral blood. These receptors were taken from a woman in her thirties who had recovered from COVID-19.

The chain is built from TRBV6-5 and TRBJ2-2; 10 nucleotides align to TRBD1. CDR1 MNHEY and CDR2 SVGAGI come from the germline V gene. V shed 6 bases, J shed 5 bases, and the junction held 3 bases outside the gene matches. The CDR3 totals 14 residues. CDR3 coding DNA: TGTGCCAGCAGAGGGACAGGGGATACCGGGGAGCTGTTTTTT. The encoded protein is CASRGTGDTGELFF.

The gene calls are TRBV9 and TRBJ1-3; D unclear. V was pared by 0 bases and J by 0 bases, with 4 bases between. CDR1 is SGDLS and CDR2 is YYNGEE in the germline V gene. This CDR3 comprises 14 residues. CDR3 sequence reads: CASSVGSSGNTIYF. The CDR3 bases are TGTGCCAGCAGCGTAGGCAGCTCTGGAAACACCATATATTTT.

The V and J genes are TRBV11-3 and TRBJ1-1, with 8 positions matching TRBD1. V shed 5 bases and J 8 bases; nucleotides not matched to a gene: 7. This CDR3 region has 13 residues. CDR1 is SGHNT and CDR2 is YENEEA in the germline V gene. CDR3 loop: CASSLQGTGEAFF. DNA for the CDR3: TGTGCCAGCAGCCTGCAAGGGACAGGAGAAGCTTTCTTT.

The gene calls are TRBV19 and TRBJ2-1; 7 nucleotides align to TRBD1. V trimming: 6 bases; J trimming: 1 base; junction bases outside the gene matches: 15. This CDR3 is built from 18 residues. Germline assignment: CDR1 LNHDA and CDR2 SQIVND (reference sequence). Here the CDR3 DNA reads TGTGCCAGTAGCATCTTGACGGGGACAGCAAGGTCCTACAATGAGCAGTTCTTC. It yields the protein CASSILTGTARSYNEQFF.

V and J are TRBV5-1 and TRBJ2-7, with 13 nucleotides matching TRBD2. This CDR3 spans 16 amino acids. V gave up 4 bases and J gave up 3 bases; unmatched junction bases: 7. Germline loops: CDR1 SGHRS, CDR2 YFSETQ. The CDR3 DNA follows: TGCGCCAGCAGCCCCTGGACTAGCGGGAGTAGCTACGAGCAGTACTTC. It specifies CASSPWTSGSSYEQYF.

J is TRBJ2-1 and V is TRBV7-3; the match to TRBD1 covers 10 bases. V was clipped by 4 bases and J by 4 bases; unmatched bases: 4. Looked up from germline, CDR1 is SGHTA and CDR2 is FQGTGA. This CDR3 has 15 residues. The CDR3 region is CASSSGQGNYNEQFF. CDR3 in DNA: TGTGCCAGCAGCTCGGGACAGGGGAATTACAATGAGCAGTTCTTC.